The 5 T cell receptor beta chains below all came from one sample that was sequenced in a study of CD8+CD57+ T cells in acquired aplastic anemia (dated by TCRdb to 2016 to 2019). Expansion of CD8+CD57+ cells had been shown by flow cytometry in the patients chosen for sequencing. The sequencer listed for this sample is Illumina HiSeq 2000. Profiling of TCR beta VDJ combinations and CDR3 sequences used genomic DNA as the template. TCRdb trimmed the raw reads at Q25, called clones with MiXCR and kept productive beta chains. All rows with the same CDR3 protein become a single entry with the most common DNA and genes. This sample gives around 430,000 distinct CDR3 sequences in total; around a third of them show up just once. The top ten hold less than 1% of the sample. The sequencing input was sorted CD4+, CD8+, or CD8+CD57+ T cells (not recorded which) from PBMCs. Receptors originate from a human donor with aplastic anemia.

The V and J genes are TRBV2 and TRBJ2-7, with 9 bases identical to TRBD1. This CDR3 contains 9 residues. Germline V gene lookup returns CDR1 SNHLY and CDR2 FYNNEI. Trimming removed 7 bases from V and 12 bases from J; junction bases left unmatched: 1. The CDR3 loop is CASTGQGYF. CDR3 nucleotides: TGTGCCAGCACGGGACAGGGGTACTTC.

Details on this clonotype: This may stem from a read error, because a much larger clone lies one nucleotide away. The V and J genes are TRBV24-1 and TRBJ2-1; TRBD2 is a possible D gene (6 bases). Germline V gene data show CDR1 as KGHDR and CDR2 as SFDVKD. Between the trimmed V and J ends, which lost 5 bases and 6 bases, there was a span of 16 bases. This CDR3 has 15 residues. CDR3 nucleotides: TGTGCCACCAGTGTAGGAGGGGCAGGGCTCAATGAGCAGTTCTTC. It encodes CATSVGGAGLNEQFF.

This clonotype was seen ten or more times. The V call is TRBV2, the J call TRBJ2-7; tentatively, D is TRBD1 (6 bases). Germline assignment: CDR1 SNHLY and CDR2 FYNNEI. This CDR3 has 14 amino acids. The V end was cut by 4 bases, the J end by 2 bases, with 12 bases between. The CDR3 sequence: CASSVEQGTYEQYF. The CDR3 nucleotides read TGTGCCAGCAGTGTCGAACAGGGAACCTACGAGCAGTACTTC.

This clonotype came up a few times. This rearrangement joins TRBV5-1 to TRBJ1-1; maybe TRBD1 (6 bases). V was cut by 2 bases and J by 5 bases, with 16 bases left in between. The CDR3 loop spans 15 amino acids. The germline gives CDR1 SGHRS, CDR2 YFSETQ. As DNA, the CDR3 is TGCGCCAGCAGCTTACTAACAGGTAGGGGGACTGAAGCTTTCTTT. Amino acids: CASSLLTGRGTEAFF. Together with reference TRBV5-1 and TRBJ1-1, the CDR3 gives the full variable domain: KAGVTQTPRYLIKTRGQQVTLSCSPISGHRSVSWYQQTPGQGLQFLFEYFSETQRNKGNFPGRFSGRQFSNSRSEMNVSTLELGDSALYLCASSLLTGRGTEAFFGQGTRLTVV.

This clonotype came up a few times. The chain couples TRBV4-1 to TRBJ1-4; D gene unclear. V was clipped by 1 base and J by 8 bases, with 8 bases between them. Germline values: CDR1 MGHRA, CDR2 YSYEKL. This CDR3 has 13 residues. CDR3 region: CASSQVKSEKLFF. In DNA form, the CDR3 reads TGCGCCAGCAGCCAAGTCAAATCGGAAAAACTGTTTTTT.